This entry lists 25 T cell receptor beta chains sequenced from one sample in a study of HIV-infected children after antiretroviral therapy interruption (dated by TCRdb to 2018 to 2020). Library creation used 3' RACE. TCRdb lists the instrument as Illumina MiSeq. TCR libraries were generated from RNA by a 3' RACE protocol incorporating unique molecular identifiers so that PCR amplification bias could be corrected. TCRdb reprocessed the public reads (quality trimming at Q25 with fastp, clone calling with MiXCR) and kept in-frame beta chains. Entries that share a CDR3 protein sequence are merged under the most common genes and DNA. Here the sample has about 89,000 distinct CDR3 sequences; about 6.9% occur a single time. The biggest ten clones account for 0.9% to 1.3% of the sample. Reading the label with the study, this specimen's treatment or condition is: PENTA 11 planned treatment interruption arm or continuous ART arm.

This material consisted of CD45RA+ CD4+ T cells from PBMCs, pooled from several time points, taken from a donor given antiretroviral therapy, either interrupted or continuous. In the paper's terms, the cell subset or site label means: naive CD4+ CD45RA+ CD45RO- T cells. All receptors derive from a pool of human donors with HIV.

This clonotype came up many times. This chain links TRBV4-1 with TRBJ1-6, with 9 bases identical to TRBD1. The CDR3 contains 15 residues. With V trimmed by 1 base and J by 6 bases, 1 base remained unmatched. CDR1 MGHRA and CDR2 YSYEKL come from the germline V gene. CDR3: CASSQAGQGNSPLHF. The CDR3 nucleotides are TGCGCCAGCAGCCAAGCGGGACAGGGTAATTCACCCCTCCACTTT.

This clonotype was detected many times. This sequence joins TRBV6-5 and TRBJ1-5; D might be TRBD1 (5 bases). The CDR3 is 15 residues long. CDR1 is MNHEY, CDR2 SVGAGI, per germline. V was trimmed by 0 bases and J by 6 bases, leaving 12 bases between them. The CDR3 loop is CASSYSGGGSQPQHF. DNA of the CDR3: TGTGCCAGCAGTTACTCGGGGGGGGGGAGTCAGCCCCAGCATTTT.

This clonotype appeared many times. J is TRBJ1-4 and V is TRBV27; 10 positions match TRBD1. After removal of 4 bases from V and 3 bases from J, the junction contained 8 bases not matched to a gene. The V gene's germline CDR1 is MNHEY and CDR2 SMNVEV (reference sequence). The CDR3 is made up of 17 amino acids. CDR3 in DNA: TGTGCCAGCAGTTACCAGGGACAGGGGCAACCTAATGAAAAACTGTTTTTT. Translated, it gives CASSYQGQGQPNEKLFF.

The V gene is TRBV5-2, the J gene TRBJ2-7; the table's D gene call, TRBD1, was not cross checked with the DNA. TRBV5-2 has pseudogene status. The CDR3 length is 14 residues. The CDR3 region has the DNA TGTGCCAGCAAAGGACAGAGAGACTCCTACGAGCAGTACTTC. Translation: CASKGQRDSYEQYF.

V usage is TRBV3-1 and J usage is TRBJ1-5; no clear D gene. CDR1 is LGHDT, CDR2 YNNKEL, per germline (reference sequence). This CDR3 comprises 15 residues. Between the trimmed V and J ends, which lost 4 bases and 1 base, there was a span of 11 bases. The CDR3 loop reads CASSPRPVSNQPQHF. DNA for the CDR3: TGTGCCAGCAGCCCTCGCCCGGTGAGCAATCAGCCCCAGCATTTT.

This clonotype was detected ten times or more. The rearrangement links TRBV3-1 to TRBJ2-7, with 9 bases lining up with TRBD1. This CDR3 is built from 16 residues. The ends lost 0 bases at V and 0 bases at J; junction bases unmatched: 3. CDR1 and CDR2 from the germline V gene are LGHDT and YNNKEL (reference sequence). CDR3 DNA sequence: TGTGCCAGCAGCCAAGACGGGACAGGGAGCTCCTACGAGCAGTACTTC. It codes for CASSQDGTGSSYEQYF.

The rearrangement joins TRBV6-1 to TRBJ1-1, with D tentatively TRBD1 (6 bases). V was trimmed by 4 bases and J by 5 bases, leaving 11 bases between them. Germline-derived CDR1 and CDR2 are MNHNS and SASEGT. The CDR3 spans 13 residues. CDR3 coding DNA: TGTGCCAGCAGTGTGGCAGGACAGACTGAAGCTTTCTTT. Its translation is CASSVAGQTEAFF.

This clonotype was counted many times. Here the CDR3 reads CASSSTSGGANEQFF. In DNA, the CDR3 is TGTGCCAGCAGTTCCACTAGCGGGGGGGCGAATGAGCAGTTCTTC. The rearrangement links TRBV12-3 or TRBV12-4 to TRBJ2-1, with 13 bases lining up with TRBD2. V trimming: 4 bases; J trimming: 7 bases; junction bases outside the gene matches: 4. The CDR3 sequence is 15 residues long.

This chain connects TRBV5-5 to TRBJ1-2; no clear D gene. Trimming pared 2 bases from V and 4 bases from J, leaving 15 bases between. Germline assignment: CDR1 SGHKS and CDR2 YYEKEE (reference sequence). The CDR3 loop spans 15 amino acids. As DNA, the CDR3 is TGTGCCAGCAGCTTAGGTGACCGGGCCCTCTATGGCTACACCTTC. It specifies CASSLGDRALYGYTF.

In its sample, this clonotype was seen a few times. CDR3 sequence (DNA): TGCAGTGCTGGAACAGCAAGGAGCTCCTACAATGAGCAGTTCTTC. It yields the protein CSAGTARSSYNEQFF. The chain has TRBV20-1 and TRBJ2-1; no clear D. Germline-derived CDR1 and CDR2 are DFQATT and SNEGSKA (reference sequence). The germline V and J ends were trimmed by 5 bases and 0 bases, with 14 bases remaining between them. The CDR3 has 15 residues.

This clonotype was counted ten times or more. The chain links TRBV4-1 to TRBJ1-1; no definite D call. Deletions cut 4 bases from V and 0 bases from J, with 12 bases between. The germline CDR1 and CDR2 sequences are MGHRA and YSYEKL. The CDR3 runs to 15 residues. In DNA form, the CDR3 reads TGCGCCAGCAGCCCTCAATTGACCCTGAACACTGAAGCTTTCTTT. It yields the protein CASSPQLTLNTEAFF.

This clonotype was counted many times. The V call is TRBV5-8, the J call TRBJ1-2, with a possible D match to TRBD1 (6 bases). This CDR3 contains 17 residues. Germline V gives CDR1 SGHTS, CDR2 YDEGEE. The germline V and J ends were trimmed by 6 bases and 2 bases, with 23 bases remaining between them. Here the CDR3 DNA reads TGTGCCAGCACCCCAACAGGGTTATCTAAACACAACTATGGCTACACCTTC. Translated: CASTPTGLSKHNYGYTF.

This clonotype was observed at least ten times. The V and J genes are TRBV7-9 and TRBJ2-4, with D hard to call. The germline gives CDR1 SEHNR, CDR2 FQNEAQ (reference sequence). Trimming removed 4 bases at V and 0 bases at J, with 10 bases between. This CDR3 is 15 amino acids long. The CDR3 loop is CASSSAQRAKNIQYF. DNA of the CDR3: TGTGCCAGCAGCTCGGCACAGCGAGCCAAAAACATTCAGTACTTC.

This clonotype appeared many times. V gene TRBV19 combines with J gene TRBJ1-2, with D tentatively TRBD1 (5 bases). The length of the CDR3 is 13 residues. V lost 7 bases and J 4 bases, leaving 13 bases between the germline ends. CDR1 and CDR2 (germline): LNHDA, SQIVND (reference sequence). Here the CDR3 DNA reads TGTGCCAGTACCCCCGACAGATCCTATGGCTACACCTTC. Translating it yields CASTPDRSYGYTF.

This clonotype was recorded once. This chain uses TRBV12-3 or TRBV12-4 with TRBJ1-2; the match to TRBD1 covers 11 bases. V shed 4 bases, J shed 3 bases, and the junction held 4 bases outside the gene matches. The CDR3 spans 15 residues. CDR3 residues: CASSSRTGGDYGYTF. For the CDR3, the DNA is TGTGCCAGCAGTTCCAGGACAGGGGGCGACTATGGCTACACCTTC.

This clonotype was seen only a few times. V is TRBV6-6 and J is TRBJ2-5; D unresolved. Germline V gene lookup returns CDR1 MNHNY and CDR2 SVGAGI (reference sequence). CDR3 length: 16 amino acids. Trimming took 2 bases from V and 0 from J, leaving 13 bases between them. Here the CDR3 reads CASSYPVIRYQETQYF. The CDR3, as DNA: TGTGCCAGCAGTTACCCGGTAATCCGGTACCAAGAGACCCAGTACTTC.

This clonotype was recorded many times. The chain has TRBV7-2 and TRBJ2-7, with TRBD1 matching over 8 bases. Germline CDR1 is SGHTA and CDR2 is FQGNSA. CDR3 length equals 14 residues. The V and J ends lost 4 bases and 6 bases, in that order; junction bases with no gene match: 8. The CDR3: CASSSGQVSFEQYF. The CDR3 DNA reads as TGTGCCAGCAGCTCGGGACAGGTTTCGTTCGAGCAGTACTTC.

This clonotype was picked up many times. The V call is TRBV10-1, the J call TRBJ2-7; 10 bases align to TRBD1. This CDR3 contains 15 residues. With 8 bases clipped from V and 0 bases from J, the junction kept 7 bases outside the gene matches. CDR1 and CDR2 (germline): WNHNN, SYGVQD (reference sequence). The CDR3 is CASGAGTGVSYEQYF. The DNA of the CDR3 is TGCGCCAGCGGAGCCGGGACAGGGGTCTCCTACGAGCAGTACTTC.

There are a few counts of this clonotype. CDR3 DNA sequence: TGTGCCAGCGGGCAGGGAGCAACAGATACGCAGTATTTT. The encoded protein is CASGQGATDTQYF. The chain carries TRBV7-9 and TRBJ2-3; D tentatively reads TRBD1 or TRBD2 (5 bases each). Per germline, CDR1 SEHNR and CDR2 FQNEAQ (reference sequence). The CDR3 is 13 amino acids. Trimming stripped 8 bases from V and 3 bases from J, with 12 bases between.

This clonotype was counted only a few times. This rearrangement joins TRBV25-1 to TRBJ2-3; the D gene is possibly TRBD2 (5 bases). Between the trimmed V and J ends, which lost 3 bases and 1 base, there was a span of 5 bases. The CDR3 has 13 residues. Germline V CDR1 and CDR2: MGHDK, SYGVNS. In nucleotides, the CDR3 is TGTGCCAGCAGTGAGAGGGGCACAGATACGCAGTATTTT. Protein: CASSERGTDTQYF.

This clonotype has a count of ten or more. This rearrangement joins TRBV12-3 or TRBV12-4 to TRBJ1-5; D might be TRBD1 (5 bases). Trimming stripped 3 bases from V and 7 bases from J, with 10 bases between. The CDR3 length is 13 residues. In nucleotides, the CDR3 is TGTGCCAGCAGTTTCGCCGGGGACCAGCCCCAGCATTTT. Translation: CASSFAGDQPQHF.

This clonotype has a count of ten or more. The rearrangement uses TRBV30 and TRBJ2-5; D ambiguous. V was pared by 5 bases and J by 4 bases, with 14 bases between. The CDR3 is 13 residues long. In germline, CDR1 is GTSNPN, CDR2 SVGIG (reference sequence). The CDR3 nucleotides are TGTGCCTGGGCTTTCCGGGCTGGAGAGACCCAGTACTTC. Its protein product is CAWAFRAGETQYF. Full variable domain (outside the CDR3, taken from reference TRBV30 and TRBJ2-5): SQTIHQWPATLVQPVGSPLSLECTVEGTSNPNLYWYRQAAGRGLQLLFYSVGIGQISSEVPQNLSASRPQDRQFILSSKKLLLSDSGFYLCAWAFRAGETQYFGPGTRLLVL.

This clonotype was detected ten times or more. This sequence joins TRBV5-6 and TRBJ2-7, with TRBD2 matching over 15 bases. Germline V gene lookup returns CDR1 SGHDT and CDR2 YYEEEE. This CDR3 spans 18 amino acids. Trimming at V came to 2 bases and at J to 6 bases, leaving 12 bases not matched to a gene. The CDR3 region is CASSLRTSGRAWGVEQYF. The CDR3 coding sequence is TGTGCCAGCAGCTTAAGGACTAGCGGGAGGGCTTGGGGGGTCGAGCAGTACTTC.

This clonotype was seen more than once but under ten times. The rearrangement links TRBV7-2 to TRBJ1-6, with TRBD1 identical over 8 bases. The germline V gene has CDR1 SGHTA and CDR2 FQGNSA. The CDR3 has 15 residues. After removal of 5 bases from V and 7 bases from J, the junction contained 7 bases not matched to a gene. CDR3: CASSPTTGDNSPLHF. As DNA, the CDR3 is TGTGCCAGCAGCCCGACGACAGGGGACAATTCACCCCTCCACTTT.

In this sample, this clonotype turned up many times. V gene TRBV6-1 combines with J gene TRBJ2-7; the D gene is possibly TRBD2 (6 bases). In germline, CDR1 is MNHNS, CDR2 SASEGT. The V and J ends lost 0 bases and 6 bases respectively, with 15 bases between them. The CDR3 has 15 residues. The CDR3 DNA sequence: TGTGCCAGCAGTGAAGCGGGACTCTTCGTGAGCGAGCAGTACTTC. Its protein product is CASSEAGLFVSEQYF.